Listed below are T cell receptor beta chains from one sample, sequenced in a study of vaccination and CD4 T cells after COVID-19. MiXCR was run by TCRdb on the PCR reads, yielding one entry per CDR3 protein. The repertoire consists of more than 10,000 distinct CDR3 sequences, with under 60% occurring once and the leading ten covering 20% to 25%. Antigens for these TCRs are unknown. Sequencing was done on a sample of CD4+ T cells from blood, cultured in vitro. The receptors stem from a human donor who had recovered from COVID-19. The CDR3 runs from the conserved cysteine through the conserved F or W. The D gene is left open where the match is weak. Some rows mark clone size as missing; the rest say once, few, many or name a class of expanded clone.

d_gene | abundance | j_gene | v_gene | CDR3aa | CDR3nt
- | - | TRBJ1-1 | TRBV5-6 | CASSFIKGNTEAFF | TGTGCCAGCAGCTTCATCAAGGGGAACACTGAAGCTTTCTTT
- | - | TRBJ1-2 | TRBV7-2 | CASSLRNSRGYTF | TGTGCCAGCAGCCTTAGGAACAGCCGGGGCTACACCTTC
- | - | TRBJ2-1 | TRBV11-3 | CASSSSSAYNEQFF | TGTGCCAGCAGCTCAAGTTCGGCCTACAATGAGCAGTTCTTC
- | - | TRBJ1-5 | TRBV23-1 | CASSQRREDYGNQPQHF | TGCGCCAGCAGTCAACGGCGGGAGGACTATGGCAATCAGCCCCAGCATTTT
TRBD1 | - | TRBJ1-3 | TRBV2 | CASGGDRNSGNTIYF | TGTGCCAGTGGGGGGGACAGGAACTCTGGAAACACCATATATTTT
- | - | TRBJ1-1 | TRBV19 | CASSPAAGVGTEAFF | TGTGCCAGTAGTCCCGCTGCGGGGGTGGGGACTGAAGCTTTCTTT
- | medium-sized | TRBJ2-5 | TRBV7-7 | CASSLGRTLRQETQYF | TGTGCTAGCAGCTTAGGACGTACATTGAGACAAGAGACCCAGTACTTC
TRBD1 | few | TRBJ1-5 | TRBV6-1 | CASRTGTGGNQPQHF | TGTGCCAGCAGGACCGGGACAGGGGGCAATCAGCCCCAGCATTTT
- | - | TRBJ1-3 | TRBV7-2 | CASSLGAGSGNTIYF | TGTGCCAGCAGCTTAGGAGCCGGGAGCGGAAACACCATATATTTT
TRBD1 | - | TRBJ1-5 | TRBV15 | CATSYSGTEKVQPQHF | TGTGCCACCAGCTACAGTGGGACAGAGAAAGTTCAGCCCCAGCATTTT
- | - | TRBJ1-5 | TRBV6-1 | CASSIVSNSNQPQHF | TGTGCCAGCAGTATAGTCTCCAATAGCAATCAGCCCCAGCATTTT
- | - | TRBJ2-4 | TRBV4-1 | CASSQDLGGRASLAKNIQYF | TGCGCCAGCAGCCAAGATCTTGGAGGTCGAGCCTCCCTAGCCAAAAACATTCAGTACTTC
TRBD1 | - | TRBJ1-1 | TRBV12-3/TRBV12-4 | CVSTQGGGNTEAFF | TGTGTCAGCACCCAGGGGGGAGGTAACACTGAAGCTTTCTTT
TRBD1 | - | TRBJ1-2 | TRBV4-1 | CASSQFTQGRGYGYTF | TGCGCCAGCAGCCAATTTACACAGGGGCGCGGCTATGGCTACACCTTC
- | - | TRBJ2-3 | TRBV12-3/TRBV12-4 | CASRGVGGDTQYF | TGTGCCAGCAGAGGAGTAGGAGGGGATACGCAGTATTTT
- | - | TRBJ1-4 | TRBV6-1 | CASSDQGSLNEKLFF | TGTGCCAGCAGCGACCAGGGCTCACTAAATGAAAAACTGTTTTTT
TRBD1 | - | TRBJ1-1 | TRBV19 | CASSPKTTRQGKANTEAFF | TGTGCCAGTAGTCCAAAAACCACCCGACAGGGAAAGGCGAACACTGAAGCTTTCTTT
- | once | TRBJ1-1 | TRBV12-3/TRBV12-4 | CASSFLVSAEAFF | TGTGCCAGCAGTTTCCTCGTCTCAGCTGAAGCTTTCTTT
- | - | TRBJ1-1 | TRBV19 | CASSKGSLTIDGDTEAFF | TGTGCCAGTAGTAAAGGCAGTCTCACTATTGATGGGGACACTGAAGCTTTCTTT
TRBD1 | - | TRBJ2-1 | TRBV15 | CATKSGTGHYNEQFF | TGTGCCACCAAATCCGGGACAGGGCACTACAATGAGCAGTTCTTC
TRBD1 | few | TRBJ1-6 | TRBV6-1 | CASSMAGPGTGGPQPLHF | TGTGCCAGCAGTATGGCTGGGCCCGGGACAGGGGGCCCTCAACCCCTCCACTTT
- | - | TRBJ2-7 | TRBV11-3 | CASSPEFGYEQYF | TGTGCCAGCAGCCCGGAATTCGGCTACGAGCAGTACTTC
- | - | TRBJ2-2 | TRBV10-3 | CAISGGLTGELFF | TGTGCCATCAGCGGGGGTCTGACCGGGGAGCTGTTTTTT
- | - | TRBJ1-5 | TRBV2 | CASNRDRGVSNQPQHF | TGTGCCAGCAACCGGGATAGGGGTGTCAGCAATCAGCCCCAGCATTTT
- | - | TRBJ1-2 | TRBV20-1 | CSVPGGTF | TGCAGTGTTCCTGGGGGGACCTTC
- | - | TRBJ1-2 | TRBV30 | CAWSVPGGYTF | TGTGCCTGGAGTGTACCGGGTGGCTACACCTTC
- | - | TRBJ2-1 | TRBV6-8 | CASSSRDSLYYNEQFF | TGTGCCAGCAGTTCCCGGGACTCCTTATACTACAATGAGCAGTTCTTC
- | - | TRBJ2-3 | TRBV5-1 | CAIEGSTDTQYF | TGCGCCATTGAGGGGAGCACAGATACGCAGTATTTT
TRBD1 | once | TRBJ1-6 | TRBV3-1 | CASSQTGQVYNSPLHF | TGTGCCAGCAGCCAAACGGGACAGGTTTATAATTCACCCCTCCACTTT
- | - | TRBJ1-2 | TRBV7-9 | CASSPSQGSDYGYTF | TGTGCCAGCAGCCCCTCCCAGGGGTCCGACTATGGCTACACCTTC
- | few | TRBJ1-4 | TRBV10-1 | CASSARRPNEKLFF | TGCGCCAGCAGTGCCAGGAGACCTAATGAAAAACTGTTTTTT
TRBD1 | - | TRBJ2-3 | TRBV24-1 | CATSDGDRGYTDTQYF | TGTGCCACCAGTGACGGGGACAGGGGTTACACAGATACGCAGTATTTT
- | few | TRBJ2-7 | TRBV30 | CAWSVQGYEQYF | TGTGCCTGGAGCGTCCAGGGCTACGAGCAGTACTTC
TRBD1 | - | TRBJ1-1 | TRBV19 | CASRDRGALRTEAFF | TGTGCCAGTAGGGACAGGGGGGCTCTGAGGACTGAAGCTTTCTTT
- | - | TRBJ2-7 | TRBV11-2 | CASSFGGSKPYEQYF | TGTGCCAGCAGCTTCGGGGGCTCCAAACCCTACGAGCAGTACTTC
- | - | TRBJ1-4 | TRBV12-3/TRBV12-4 | CASSLWREKLFF | TGTGCCAGCAGTTTGTGGAGGGAAAAACTGTTTTTT
- | - | TRBJ2-7 | TRBV20-1 | CSAGDGTQQYF | TGCAGTGCGGGAGACGGGACTCAGCAGTACTTC
- | - | TRBJ2-3 | TRBV20-1 | CSASTDRGLGQRGGRAQYF | TGCAGTGCTAGCACGGACAGGGGGCTAGGACAGCGGGGGGGCCGGGCGCAGTATTTT
TRBD1 | - | TRBJ1-3 | TRBV7-9 | CASSRTGAGNTIYF | TGTGCCAGCAGCCGCACAGGGGCCGGAAACACCATATATTTT